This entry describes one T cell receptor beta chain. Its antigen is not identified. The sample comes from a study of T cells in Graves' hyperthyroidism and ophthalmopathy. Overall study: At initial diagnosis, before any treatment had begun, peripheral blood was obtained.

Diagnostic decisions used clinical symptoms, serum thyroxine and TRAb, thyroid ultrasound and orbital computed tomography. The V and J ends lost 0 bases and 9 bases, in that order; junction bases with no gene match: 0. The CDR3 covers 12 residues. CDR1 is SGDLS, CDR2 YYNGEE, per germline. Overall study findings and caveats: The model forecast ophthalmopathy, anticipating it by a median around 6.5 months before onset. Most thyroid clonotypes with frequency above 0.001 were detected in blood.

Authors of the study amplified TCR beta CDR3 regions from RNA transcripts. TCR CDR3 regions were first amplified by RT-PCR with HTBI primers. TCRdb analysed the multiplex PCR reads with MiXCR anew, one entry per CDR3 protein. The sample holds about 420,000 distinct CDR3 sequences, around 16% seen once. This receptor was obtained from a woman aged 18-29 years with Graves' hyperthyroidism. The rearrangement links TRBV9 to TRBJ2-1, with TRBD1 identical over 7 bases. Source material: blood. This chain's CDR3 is CASSVDRGEQFF. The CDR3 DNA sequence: TGTGCCAGCAGCGTAGACAGGGGTGAGCAGTTCTTC.